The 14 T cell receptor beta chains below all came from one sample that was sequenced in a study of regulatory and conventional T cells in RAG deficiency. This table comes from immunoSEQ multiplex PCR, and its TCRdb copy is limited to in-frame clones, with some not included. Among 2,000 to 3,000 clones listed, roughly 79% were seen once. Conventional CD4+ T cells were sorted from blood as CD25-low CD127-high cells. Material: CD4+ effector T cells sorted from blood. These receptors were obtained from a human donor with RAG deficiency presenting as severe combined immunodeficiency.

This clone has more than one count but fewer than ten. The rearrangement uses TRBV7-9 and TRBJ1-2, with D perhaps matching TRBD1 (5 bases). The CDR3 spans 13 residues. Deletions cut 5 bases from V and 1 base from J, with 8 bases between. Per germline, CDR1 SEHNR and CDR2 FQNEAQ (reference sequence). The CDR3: CASSSRVNYGYTF. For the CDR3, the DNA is TGTGCCAGCAGCAGCAGGGTTAACTATGGCTACACCTTC.

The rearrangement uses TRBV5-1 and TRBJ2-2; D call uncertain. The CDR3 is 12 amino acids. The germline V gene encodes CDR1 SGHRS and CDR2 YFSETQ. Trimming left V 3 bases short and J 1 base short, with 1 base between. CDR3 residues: CASSWNTGELFF. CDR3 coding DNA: TGCGCCAGCAGCTGGAACACCGGGGAGCTGTTTTTT.

The CDR3 coding sequence is TGTGCCAGCAGCCCTCCGGGGGTATATGCCTACGAGCAGTACTTC. Translating gives CASSPPGVYAYEQYF. The rearrangement uses TRBV28 and TRBJ2-7; possible D gene TRBD2, 6 bases. V was pared by 6 bases and J by 2 bases, with 17 bases between. This CDR3 region has 15 residues. The germline CDR1 and CDR2 sequences are MDHEN and SYDVKM.

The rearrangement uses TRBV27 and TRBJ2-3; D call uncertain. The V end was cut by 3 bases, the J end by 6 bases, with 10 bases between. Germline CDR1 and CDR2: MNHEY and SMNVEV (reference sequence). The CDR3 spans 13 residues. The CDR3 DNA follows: TGTGCCAGCAGTTTTCATGGTTCTGATACGCAGTATTTT. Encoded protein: CASSFHGSDTQYF.

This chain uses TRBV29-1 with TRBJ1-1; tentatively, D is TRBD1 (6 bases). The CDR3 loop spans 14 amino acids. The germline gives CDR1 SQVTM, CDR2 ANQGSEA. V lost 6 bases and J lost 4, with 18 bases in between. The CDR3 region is CSVVGGYGVTEAFF. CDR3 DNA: TGCAGCGTCGTAGGGGGGTACGGGGTCACTGAAGCTTTCTTT.

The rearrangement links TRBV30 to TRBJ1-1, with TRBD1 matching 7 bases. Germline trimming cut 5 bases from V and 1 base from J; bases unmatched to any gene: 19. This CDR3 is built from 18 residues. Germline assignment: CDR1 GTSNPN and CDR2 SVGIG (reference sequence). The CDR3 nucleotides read TGTGCCTGGCGGGGCCAGGGGGAAATGGGATGGTGGAACACTGAAGCTTTCTTT. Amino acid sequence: CAWRGQGEMGWWNTEAFF.

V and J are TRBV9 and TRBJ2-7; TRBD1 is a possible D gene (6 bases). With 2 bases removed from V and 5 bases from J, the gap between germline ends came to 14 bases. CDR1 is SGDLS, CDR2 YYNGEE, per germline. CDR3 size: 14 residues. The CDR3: CASSVWAGVNEQYF. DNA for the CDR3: TGTGCCAGCAGCGTGTGGGCAGGGGTAAACGAGCAGTACTTC.

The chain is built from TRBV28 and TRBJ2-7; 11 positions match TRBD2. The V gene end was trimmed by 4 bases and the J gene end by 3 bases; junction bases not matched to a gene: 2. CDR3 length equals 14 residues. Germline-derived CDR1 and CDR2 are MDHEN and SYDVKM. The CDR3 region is CASSWTSGFYEQYF. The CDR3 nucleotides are TGTGCCAGCAGTTGGACTAGCGGGTTCTACGAGCAGTACTTC.

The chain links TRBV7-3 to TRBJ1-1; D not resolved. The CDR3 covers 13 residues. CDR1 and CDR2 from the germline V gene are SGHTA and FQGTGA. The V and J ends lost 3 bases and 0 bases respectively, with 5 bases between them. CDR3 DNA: TGTGCCAGCAGCTTTACAGTGAACACTGAAGCTTTCTTT. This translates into CASSFTVNTEAFF.

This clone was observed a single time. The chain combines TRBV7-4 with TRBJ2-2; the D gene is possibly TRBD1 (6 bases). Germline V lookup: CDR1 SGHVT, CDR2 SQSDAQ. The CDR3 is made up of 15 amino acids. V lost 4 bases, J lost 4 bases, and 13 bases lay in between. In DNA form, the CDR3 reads TGTGCCAGCAGCTATCCGACAGGCGCCACCGGGGAGCTGTTTTTT. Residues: CASSYPTGATGELFF.

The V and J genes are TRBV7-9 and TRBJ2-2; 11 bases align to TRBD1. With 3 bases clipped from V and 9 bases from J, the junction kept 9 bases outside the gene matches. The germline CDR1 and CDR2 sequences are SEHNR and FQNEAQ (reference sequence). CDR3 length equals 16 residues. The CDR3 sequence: CASSLEGQGGNRELFF. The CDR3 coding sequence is TGTGCCAGCAGCTTGGAGGGACAGGGGGGGAACCGGGAGCTGTTTTTT.

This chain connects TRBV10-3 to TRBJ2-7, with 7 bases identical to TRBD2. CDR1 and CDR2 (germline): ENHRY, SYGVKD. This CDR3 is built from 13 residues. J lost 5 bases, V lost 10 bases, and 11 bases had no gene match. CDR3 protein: CATDGGNRDEQYF. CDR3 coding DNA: TGTGCCACGGACGGGGGGAATCGGGACGAGCAGTACTTC.

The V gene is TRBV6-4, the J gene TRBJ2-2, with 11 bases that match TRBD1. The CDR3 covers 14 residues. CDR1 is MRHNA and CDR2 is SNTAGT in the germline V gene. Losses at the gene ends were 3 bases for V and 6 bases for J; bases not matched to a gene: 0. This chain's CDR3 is CASSEGQGAGELFF. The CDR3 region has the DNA TGTGCCAGCAGTGAGGGACAGGGGGCCGGGGAGCTGTTTTTT.

CDR3 sequence (DNA): TGTGCCAGCAGAGAAAGTGGGGGTGAGCAGTTCTTC. This encodes CASRESGGEQFF. The chain recombines TRBV11-3 with TRBJ2-1; D tentatively fits TRBD1 or TRBD2 (5 bases each). The germline CDR1 and CDR2 sequences are SGHNT and YENEEA. The CDR3 runs 12 residues. Trimming stripped 6 bases from V and 9 bases from J, with 12 bases between. Full variable domain (outside the CDR3, taken from reference TRBV11-3 and TRBJ2-1): EAGVVQSPRYKIIEKKQPVAFWCNPISGHNTLYWYLQNLGQGPELLIRYENEEAVDDSQLPKDRFSAERLKGVDSTLKIQPAELGDSAVYLCASRESGGEQFFGPGTRLTVL.